This TCR beta chain was identified in a study of blood T cell repertoires in COVID-19. About the research overall: Sources were T cells, B-cell-depleted T cells, or PBMCs; the material itself was cDNA or gDNA.

Some clones are missing from TCRdb's copy, which holds only in-frame ones; the method was immunoSEQ multiplex PCR. The repertoire consists of around 63,000 clones, with about four fifths occurring once and the leading ten covering 15% to 20%. While infection was still active, Seattle patients were enrolled and then followed longitudinally. This clone showed up just once. The CDR3 is made up of 12 amino acids. Germline values: CDR1 SGHAT, CDR2 FQNNGV. V was trimmed by 10 bases and J by 4 bases, leaving 11 bases between them. The sequence was collected from a man between 60 and 75 years old with COVID-19, enrolled during active disease. V usage is TRBV11-2 and J usage is TRBJ1-3; no clear D. The sample taken for sequencing was peripheral blood. CDR3 bases: TGTGCCACCGGTCTCCCCGGAAACACCATATATTTT. Translated, it gives CATGLPGNTIYF.